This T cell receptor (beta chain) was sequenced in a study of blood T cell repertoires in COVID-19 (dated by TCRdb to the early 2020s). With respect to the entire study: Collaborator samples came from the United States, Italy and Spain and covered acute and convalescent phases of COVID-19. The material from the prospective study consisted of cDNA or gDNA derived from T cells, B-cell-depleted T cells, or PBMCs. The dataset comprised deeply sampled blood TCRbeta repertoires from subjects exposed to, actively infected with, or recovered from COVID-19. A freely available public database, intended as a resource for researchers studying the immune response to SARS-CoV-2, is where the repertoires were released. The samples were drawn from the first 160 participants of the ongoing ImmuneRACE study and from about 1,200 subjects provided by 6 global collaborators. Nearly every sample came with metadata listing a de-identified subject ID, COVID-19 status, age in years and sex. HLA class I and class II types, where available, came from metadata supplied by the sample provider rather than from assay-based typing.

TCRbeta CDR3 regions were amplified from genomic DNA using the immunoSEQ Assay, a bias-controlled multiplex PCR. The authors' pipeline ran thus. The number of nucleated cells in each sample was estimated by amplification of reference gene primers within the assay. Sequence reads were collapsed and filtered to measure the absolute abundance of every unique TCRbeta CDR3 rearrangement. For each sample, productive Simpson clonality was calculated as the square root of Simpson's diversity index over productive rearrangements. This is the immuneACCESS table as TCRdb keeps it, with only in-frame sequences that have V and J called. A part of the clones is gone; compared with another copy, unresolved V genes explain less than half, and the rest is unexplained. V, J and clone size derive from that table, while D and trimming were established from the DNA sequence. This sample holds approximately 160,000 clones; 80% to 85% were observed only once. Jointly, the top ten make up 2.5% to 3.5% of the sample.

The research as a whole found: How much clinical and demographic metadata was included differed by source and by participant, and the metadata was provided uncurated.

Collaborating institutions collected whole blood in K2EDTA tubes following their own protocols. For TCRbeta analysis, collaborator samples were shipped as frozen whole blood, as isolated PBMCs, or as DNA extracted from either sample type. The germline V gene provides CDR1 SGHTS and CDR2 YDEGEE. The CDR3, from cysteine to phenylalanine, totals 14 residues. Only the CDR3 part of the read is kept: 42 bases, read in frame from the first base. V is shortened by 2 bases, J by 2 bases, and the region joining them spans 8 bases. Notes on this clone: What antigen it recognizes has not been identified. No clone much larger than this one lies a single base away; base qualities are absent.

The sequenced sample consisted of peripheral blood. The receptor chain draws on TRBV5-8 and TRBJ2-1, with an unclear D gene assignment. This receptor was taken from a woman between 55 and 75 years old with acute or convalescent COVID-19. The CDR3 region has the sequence CASSFTATYNEQFF. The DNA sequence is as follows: TGTGCCAGCAGCTTCACTGCGACCTACAATGAGCAGTTCTTC. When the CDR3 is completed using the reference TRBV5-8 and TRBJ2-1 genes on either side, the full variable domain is EAGVTQSPTHLIKTRGQQATLRCSPISGHTSVYWYQQALGLGLQFLLWYDEGEERNRGNFPPRFSGRQFPNYSSELNVNALELEDSALYLCASSFTATYNEQFFGPGTRLTVL.